The 10 T cell receptor beta chains in this list originate from one sample, sequenced in a study of blood T cell repertoires in COVID-19 (dated by TCRdb to about 2020). The library came from the immunoSEQ multiplex PCR assay. TCRdb's version of the immuneACCESS table is confined to in-frame rearrangements and falls short of the full clone set. An unresolved V gene accounts for under half of the shortfall where checked; the remainder is of unknown origin. For this sample there are around 150,000 clones; approximately 88% appear just once. Over 4.5% of the sample comes from the top ten. The sample taken for sequencing was peripheral blood. The origin of the receptors is a human donor in a cohort sampled during active COVID-19.

The J gene is TRBJ2-3, the V gene TRBV2, with 7 bases matching TRBD1. The trim removed 1 base at V and 1 base at J, leaving 2 bases unmatched. The CDR3 contains 15 residues. Per germline, CDR1 SNHLY and CDR2 FYNNEI. CDR3 coding DNA: TGTGCCAGCAGTGAAGACAGGGGCCGCACAGATACGCAGTATTTT. This translates into CASSEDRGRTDTQYF.

The chain couples TRBV19 to TRBJ1-1; 9 positions agree with TRBD1. The junction had 9 bases not matched to a gene; V was cut back by 3 bases and J by 4 bases. CDR3 length: 16 amino acids. Germline V gene lookup returns CDR1 LNHDA and CDR2 SQIVND (reference sequence). CDR3 in DNA: TGTGCCAGTAGTATCCCCCCACAGGGGGCGGGCACTGAAGCTTTCTTT. It is translated as CASSIPPQGAGTEAFF.

V and J are TRBV6-2 or TRBV6-3 and TRBJ2-7; TRBD2 agrees at 7 bases. This CDR3 comprises 14 residues. Germline lookup yields CDR1 MNHEY and CDR2 SVGEGT. Trimming took 4 bases from V and 3 from J; bases not matched to a gene: 6. CDR3 residues: CASSWEGGVYEQYF. The CDR3 nucleotides read TGTGCCAGCAGTTGGGAGGGAGGGGTCTACGAGCAGTACTTC.

The chain combines TRBV9 with TRBJ2-5; TRBD2 aligns across 14 bases. Germline assignment: CDR1 SGDLS and CDR2 YYNGEE. CDR3 length: 15 amino acids. The junction had 2 bases not matched to a gene; V was cut back by 2 bases and J by 5 bases. The CDR3: CASSVGLAGAETQYF. The CDR3 DNA is TGTGCCAGCAGCGTGGGACTAGCGGGAGCGGAGACCCAGTACTTC.

V usage is TRBV5-6 and J usage is TRBJ1-2; 10 nucleotides line up with TRBD1. In germline, CDR1 is SGHDT, CDR2 YYEEEE. The CDR3 loop spans 15 amino acids. With 3 bases clipped from V and 6 bases from J, the junction kept 8 bases outside the gene matches. CDR3 in amino acids: CASSSPGQGINGYTF. CDR3 DNA sequence: TGTGCCAGCAGCTCGCCGGGACAGGGGATCAATGGCTACACCTTC.

The chain employs TRBV3-1 (or the pseudogene TRBV3-2) and TRBJ1-4, with 9 nucleotides matching TRBD1. Germline values: CDR1 LGHDT, CDR2 YNNKEL (reference sequence). V was pared by 4 bases and J by 8 bases, with 11 bases of the junction left unmatched. The CDR3 runs 16 residues. The CDR3 bases are TGTGCCAGCAGCCGGACTGAAGACAGGGGGAAAGAAAAACTGTTTTTT. Amino acids: CASSRTEDRGKEKLFF.

This clone was recorded only once. The genes are TRBV18 and TRBJ2-7; 9 bases are a match to TRBD1. The germline V gene encodes CDR1 KGHSH and CDR2 LQKENI. CDR3 size: 14 residues. V shed 6 bases, J shed 1 base, and the junction held 4 bases outside the gene matches. As DNA, the CDR3 is TGTGCCAGCTCGTCAGGACAGGGGTCCTACGAGCAGTACTTC. Protein: CASSSGQGSYEQYF.

The CDR3 is CASSYPSGMGEQFF. The DNA of the CDR3 is TGTGCCAGCAGTTACCCTAGCGGGATGGGGGAGCAGTTCTTC. This chain connects TRBV6-6 to TRBJ2-1, with 9 bases lining up with TRBD2. Trimming cost V 2 bases and J 10 bases; bases outside gene matches: 6. This CDR3 spans 14 amino acids. The V gene's germline CDR1 is MNHNY and CDR2 SVGAGI (reference sequence).

The chain employs TRBV19 and TRBJ1-5; maybe TRBD1 (5 bases). Germline loops: CDR1 LNHDA, CDR2 SQIVND (reference sequence). CDR3 length: 15 amino acids. Trimming took 7 bases from V and 2 from J, leaving 15 bases between them. Here the CDR3 DNA reads TGTGCCAGTACCTCCGTCGGGGGGGGCAATCAGCCCCAGCATTTT. Encoded protein: CASTSVGGGNQPQHF.

The chain recombines TRBV7-2 with TRBJ1-6, with 7 bases fitting TRBD1. J gave up 9 bases and V 5 bases, and 7 bases lay outside the gene matches. This CDR3 comprises 14 residues. Germline CDR1 is SGHTA and CDR2 is FQGNSA. CDR3 loop: CASSETGFRSPLHF. DNA of the CDR3: TGTGCCAGCAGCGAGACAGGGTTTCGTTCACCCCTCCACTTT.